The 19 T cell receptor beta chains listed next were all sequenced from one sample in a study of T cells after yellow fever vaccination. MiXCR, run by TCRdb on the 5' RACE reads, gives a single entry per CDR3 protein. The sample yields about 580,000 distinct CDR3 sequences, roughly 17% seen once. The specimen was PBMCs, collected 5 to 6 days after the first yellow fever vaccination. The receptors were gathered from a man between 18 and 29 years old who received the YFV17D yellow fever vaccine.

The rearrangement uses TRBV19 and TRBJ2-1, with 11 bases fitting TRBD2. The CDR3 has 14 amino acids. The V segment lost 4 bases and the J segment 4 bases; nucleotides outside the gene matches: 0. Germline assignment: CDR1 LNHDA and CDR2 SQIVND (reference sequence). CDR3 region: CASSTSGGYNEQFF. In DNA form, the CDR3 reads TGTGCCAGTAGTACTAGCGGGGGGTACAATGAGCAGTTCTTC.

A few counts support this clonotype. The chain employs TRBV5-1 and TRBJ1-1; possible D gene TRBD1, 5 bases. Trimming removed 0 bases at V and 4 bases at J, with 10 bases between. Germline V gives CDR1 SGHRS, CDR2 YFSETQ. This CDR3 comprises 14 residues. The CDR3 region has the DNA TGCGCCAGCAGCTTGGGCAGGGCGGGCACTGAAGCTTTCTTT. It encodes CASSLGRAGTEAFF.

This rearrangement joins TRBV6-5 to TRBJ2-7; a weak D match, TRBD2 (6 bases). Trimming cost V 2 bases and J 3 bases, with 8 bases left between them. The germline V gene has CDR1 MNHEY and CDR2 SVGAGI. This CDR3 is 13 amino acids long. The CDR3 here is CASSYRGGYEQYV. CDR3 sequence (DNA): TGTGCCAGCAGTTACAGGGGAGGCTACGAGCAGTACGTC.

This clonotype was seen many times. CDR3 in amino acids: CASSIGTGVGTGELFF. CDR3 nucleotides: TGCGCCAGCAGCATCGGGACAGGTGTCGGCACCGGGGAGCTGTTTTTT. The gene calls are TRBV5-1 and TRBJ2-2; 8 bases are a match to TRBD1. CDR1 and CDR2 from the germline V gene are SGHRS and YFSETQ. V gave up 4 bases and J gave up 4 bases; unmatched junction bases: 9. This CDR3 is 16 amino acids long.

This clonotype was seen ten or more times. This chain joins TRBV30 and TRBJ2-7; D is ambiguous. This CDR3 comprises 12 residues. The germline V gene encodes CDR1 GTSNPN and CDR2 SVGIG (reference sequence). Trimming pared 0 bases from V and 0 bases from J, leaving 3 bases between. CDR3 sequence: CAWSVSSYEQYF. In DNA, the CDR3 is TGTGCCTGGAGTGTCAGCTCCTACGAGCAGTACTTC.

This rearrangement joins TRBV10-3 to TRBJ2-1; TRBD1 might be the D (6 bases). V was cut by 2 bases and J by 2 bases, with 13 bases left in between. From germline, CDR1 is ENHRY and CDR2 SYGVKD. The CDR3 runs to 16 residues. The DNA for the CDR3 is TGTGCCATCAGTGAGGGACAGAAGGTTACCTACAATGAGCAGTTCTTC. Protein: CAISEGQKVTYNEQFF.

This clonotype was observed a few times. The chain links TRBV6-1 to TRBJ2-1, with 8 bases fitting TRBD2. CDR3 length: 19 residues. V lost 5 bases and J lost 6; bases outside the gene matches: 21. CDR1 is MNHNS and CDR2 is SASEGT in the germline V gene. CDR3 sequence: CASSIQGGPGLREGNEQFF. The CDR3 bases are TGTGCCAGCAGTATCCAAGGGGGACCGGGACTCCGGGAGGGCAATGAGCAGTTCTTC.

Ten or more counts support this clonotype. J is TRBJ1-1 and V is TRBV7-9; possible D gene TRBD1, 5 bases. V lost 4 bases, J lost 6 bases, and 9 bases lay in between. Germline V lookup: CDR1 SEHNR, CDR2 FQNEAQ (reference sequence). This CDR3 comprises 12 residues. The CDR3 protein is CASSYGQSEAFF. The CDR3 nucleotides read TGTGCCAGCAGCTACGGACAATCTGAAGCTTTCTTT.

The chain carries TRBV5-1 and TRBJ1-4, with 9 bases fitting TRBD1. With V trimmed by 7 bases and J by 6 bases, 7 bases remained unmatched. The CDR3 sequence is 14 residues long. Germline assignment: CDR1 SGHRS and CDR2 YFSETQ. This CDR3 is CASGPGQGDEKLFF. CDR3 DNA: TGCGCCAGCGGACCGGGACAGGGTGATGAAAAACTGTTTTTT.

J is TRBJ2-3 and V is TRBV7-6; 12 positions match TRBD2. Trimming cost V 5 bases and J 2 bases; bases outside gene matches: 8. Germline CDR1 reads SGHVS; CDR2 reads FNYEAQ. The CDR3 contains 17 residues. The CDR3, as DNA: TGTGCCAGCAGCCCATCTAGCGGGGGGGCCCTCACAGATACGCAGTATTTT. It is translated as CASSPSSGGALTDTQYF.

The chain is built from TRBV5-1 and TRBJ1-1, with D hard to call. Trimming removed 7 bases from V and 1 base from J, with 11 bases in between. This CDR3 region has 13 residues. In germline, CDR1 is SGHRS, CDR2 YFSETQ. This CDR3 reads CASFEVPNTEAFF. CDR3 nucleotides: TGCGCCAGCTTCGAGGTGCCGAACACTGAAGCTTTCTTT. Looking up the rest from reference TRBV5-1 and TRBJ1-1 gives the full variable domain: KAGVTQTPRYLIKTRGQQVTLSCSPISGHRSVSWYQQTPGQGLQFLFEYFSETQRNKGNFPGRFSGRQFSNSRSEMNVSTLELGDSALYLCASFEVPNTEAFFGQGTRLTVV.

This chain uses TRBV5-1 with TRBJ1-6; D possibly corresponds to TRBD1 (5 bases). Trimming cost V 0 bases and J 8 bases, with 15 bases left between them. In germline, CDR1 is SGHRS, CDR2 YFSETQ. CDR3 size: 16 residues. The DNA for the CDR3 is TGCGCCAGCAGCTTGGATGCCACAGGCCCCTATTCACCCCTCCACTTT. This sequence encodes CASSLDATGPYSPLHF.

The CDR3 loop is CASSASSGLTDTQYF. The CDR3 DNA reads as TGTGCCAGCAGCGCATCTAGCGGACTCACAGATACGCAGTATTTT. The chain is built from TRBV9 and TRBJ2-3; TRBD2 aligns across 7 bases. Germline V lookup: CDR1 SGDLS, CDR2 YYNGEE. J was trimmed by 2 bases and V by 3 bases; bases with no gene match: 6. The CDR3 length is 15 residues.

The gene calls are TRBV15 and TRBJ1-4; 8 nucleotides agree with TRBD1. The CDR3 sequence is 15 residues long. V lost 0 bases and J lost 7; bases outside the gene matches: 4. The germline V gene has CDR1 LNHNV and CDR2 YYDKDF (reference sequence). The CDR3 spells CATSRDPGGSEKLFF. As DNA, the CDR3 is TGTGCCACCAGCAGAGATCCAGGGGGCAGTGAAAAACTGTTTTTT.

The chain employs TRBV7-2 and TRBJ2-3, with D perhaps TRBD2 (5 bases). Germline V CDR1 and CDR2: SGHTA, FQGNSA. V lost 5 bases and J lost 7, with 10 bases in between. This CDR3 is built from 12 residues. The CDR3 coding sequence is TGTGCCAGCAGCCCTGTGACTAATACGCAGTATTTT. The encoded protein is CASSPVTNTQYF.

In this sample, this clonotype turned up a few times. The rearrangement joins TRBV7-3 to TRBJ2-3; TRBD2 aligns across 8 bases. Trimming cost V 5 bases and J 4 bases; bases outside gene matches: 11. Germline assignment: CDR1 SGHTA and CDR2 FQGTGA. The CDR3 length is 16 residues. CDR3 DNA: TGTGCCAGCAGCCGAGCCGGGACTAGAGAGGCAGATACGCAGTATTTT. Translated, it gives CASSRAGTREADTQYF. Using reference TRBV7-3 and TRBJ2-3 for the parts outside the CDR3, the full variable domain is GAGVSQTPSNKVTEKGKYVELRCDPISGHTALYWYRQSLGQGPEFLIYFQGTGAADDSGLPNDRFFAVRPEGSVSTLKIQRTERGDSAVYLCASSRAGTREADTQYFGPGTRLTVL.

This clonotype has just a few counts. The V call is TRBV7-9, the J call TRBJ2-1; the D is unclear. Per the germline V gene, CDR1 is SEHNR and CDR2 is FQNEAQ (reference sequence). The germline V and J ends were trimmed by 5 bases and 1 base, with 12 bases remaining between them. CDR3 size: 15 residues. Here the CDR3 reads CASSPTRHSYNEQFF. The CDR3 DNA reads TGTGCCAGCAGCCCGACGCGGCATTCCTACAATGAGCAGTTCTTC.

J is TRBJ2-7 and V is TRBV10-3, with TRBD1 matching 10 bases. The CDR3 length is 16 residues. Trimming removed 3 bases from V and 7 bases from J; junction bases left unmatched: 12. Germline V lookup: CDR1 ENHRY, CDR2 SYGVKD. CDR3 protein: CAISDLKRQGAGEQYF. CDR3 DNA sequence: TGTGCCATCAGTGACCTAAAGAGACAGGGGGCAGGTGAGCAGTACTTC.

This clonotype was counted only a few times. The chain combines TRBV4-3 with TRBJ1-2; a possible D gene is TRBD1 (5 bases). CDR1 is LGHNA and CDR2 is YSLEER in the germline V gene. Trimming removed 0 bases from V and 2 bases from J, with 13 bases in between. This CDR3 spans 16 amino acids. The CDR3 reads CASSQEARGANYGYTF. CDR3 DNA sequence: TGCGCCAGCAGCCAAGAAGCCAGAGGGGCCAACTATGGCTACACCTTC.